This entry describes one T cell receptor beta chain. At one end the junction does not follow the germline gene, possibly because of a read error. The data were obtained in a study of T cells in Graves' hyperthyroidism and ophthalmopathy. RNA transcripts gave rise to amplified TCR beta CDR3 regions. An initial round of RT-PCR targeting the TCR CDR3 relied on the HTBI primer set. A single record per CDR3 protein comes from TCRdb applying MiXCR to the multiplex PCR reads. The table records 560,000 or so distinct CDR3 sequences, about 20% of them present only once. Germline V gene data show CDR1 as SGHTA and CDR2 as FQGTGA. The CDR3 totals 18 residues.

Specimen: blood. The clonotype was recovered from a man aged 35 to 55 with Graves' ophthalmopathy. This chain joins TRBV7-3 and TRBJ1-3; no reliable D call. The CDR3 region has the DNA TGTGCCAGCAGCCAGAACGGAGGTTCTGCGAGCTCTGTAAACACCATATATTTT. Its protein is CASSQNGGSASSVNTIYF.